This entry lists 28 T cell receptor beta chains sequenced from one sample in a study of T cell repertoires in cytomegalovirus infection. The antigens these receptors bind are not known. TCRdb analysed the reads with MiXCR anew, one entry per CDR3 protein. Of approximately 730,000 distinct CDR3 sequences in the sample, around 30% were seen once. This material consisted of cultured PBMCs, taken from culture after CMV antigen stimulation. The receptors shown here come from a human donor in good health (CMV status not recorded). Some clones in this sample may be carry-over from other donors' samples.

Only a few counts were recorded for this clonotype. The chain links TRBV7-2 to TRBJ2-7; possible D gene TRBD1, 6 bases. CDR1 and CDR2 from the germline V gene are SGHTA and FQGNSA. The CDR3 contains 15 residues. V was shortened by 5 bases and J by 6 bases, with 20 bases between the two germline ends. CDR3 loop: CASSTPTTGTPEQYF. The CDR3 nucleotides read TGTGCCAGCAGCACACCGACGACCGGGACACCCGAGCAGTACTTC.

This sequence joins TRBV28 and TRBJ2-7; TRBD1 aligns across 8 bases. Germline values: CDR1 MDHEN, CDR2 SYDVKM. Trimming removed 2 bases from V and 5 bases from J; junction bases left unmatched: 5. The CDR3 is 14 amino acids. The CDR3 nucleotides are TGTGCCAGCAGTTTAACAGGGGGGCGCAACGAGCAGTACTTC. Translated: CASSLTGGRNEQYF.

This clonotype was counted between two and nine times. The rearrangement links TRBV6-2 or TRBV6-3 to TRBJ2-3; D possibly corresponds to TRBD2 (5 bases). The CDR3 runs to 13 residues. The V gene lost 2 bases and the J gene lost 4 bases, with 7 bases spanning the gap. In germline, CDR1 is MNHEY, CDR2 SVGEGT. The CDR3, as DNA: TGTGCCAGCAGTTACACCGGGGCAGATACGCAGTATTTT. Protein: CASSYTGADTQYF.

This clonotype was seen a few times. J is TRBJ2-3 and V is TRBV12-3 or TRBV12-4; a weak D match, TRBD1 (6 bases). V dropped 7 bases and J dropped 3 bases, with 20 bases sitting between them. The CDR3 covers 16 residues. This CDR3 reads CASKPGGRGRTDTQYF. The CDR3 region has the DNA TGTGCCAGCAAGCCGGGCGGCAGGGGAAGGACAGATACGCAGTATTTT.

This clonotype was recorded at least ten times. The chain's CDR3 is CASSSPGLSGGGDTQYF. The CDR3 region has the DNA TGTGCCAGCAGCTCGCCTGGTCTTAGCGGGGGAGGAGATACGCAGTATTTT. V and J are TRBV7-6 and TRBJ2-3; 9 bases line up with TRBD2. After removal of 4 bases from V and 5 bases from J, the junction contained 13 bases not matched to a gene. Looked up from germline, CDR1 is SGHVS and CDR2 is FNYEAQ. The length of the CDR3 is 17 residues.

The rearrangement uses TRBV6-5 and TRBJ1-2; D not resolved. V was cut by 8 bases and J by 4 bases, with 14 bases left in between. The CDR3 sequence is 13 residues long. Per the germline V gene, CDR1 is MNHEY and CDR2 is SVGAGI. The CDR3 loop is CASRLRSSYGYTF. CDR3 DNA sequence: TGTGCCAGCCGGTTGCGGTCTAGCTATGGCTACACCTTC.

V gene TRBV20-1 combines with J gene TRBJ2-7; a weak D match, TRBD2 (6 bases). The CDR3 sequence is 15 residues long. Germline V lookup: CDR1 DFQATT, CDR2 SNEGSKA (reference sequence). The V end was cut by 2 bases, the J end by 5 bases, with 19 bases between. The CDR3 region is CSARQKRAPRNEQYF. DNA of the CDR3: TGCAGTGCTAGACAGAAGCGGGCCCCAAGGAACGAGCAGTACTTC.

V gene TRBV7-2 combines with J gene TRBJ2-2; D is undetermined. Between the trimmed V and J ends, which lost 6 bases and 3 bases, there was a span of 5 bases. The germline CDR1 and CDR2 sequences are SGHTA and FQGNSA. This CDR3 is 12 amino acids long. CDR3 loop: CASRGHTGELFF. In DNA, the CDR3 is TGTGCCAGCAGGGGCCACACCGGGGAGCTGTTTTTT.

The CDR3 nucleotides are TGTGCCACCAGTGATCCCTACAATGAGCAGTTCTTC. It yields the protein CATSDPYNEQFF. This sequence joins TRBV24-1 and TRBJ2-1; D gene unclear. The germline CDR1 and CDR2 sequences are KGHDR and SFDVKD. There are 12 residues in the CDR3. Trimming removed 3 bases from V and 2 bases from J, with 1 base in between.

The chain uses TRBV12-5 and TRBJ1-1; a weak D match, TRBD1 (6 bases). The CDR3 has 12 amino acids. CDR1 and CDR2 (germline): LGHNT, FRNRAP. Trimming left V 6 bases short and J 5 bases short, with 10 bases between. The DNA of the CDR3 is TGTGCTAGTGGACAACAGGGAACTGAAGCTTTCTTT. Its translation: CASGQQGTEAFF.

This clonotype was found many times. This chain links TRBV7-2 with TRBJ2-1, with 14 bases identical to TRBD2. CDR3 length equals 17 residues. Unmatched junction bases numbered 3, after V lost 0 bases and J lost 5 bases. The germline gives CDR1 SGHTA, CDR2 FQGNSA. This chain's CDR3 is CASSLAGTSGGHNEQFF. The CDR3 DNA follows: TGTGCCAGCAGCTTAGCGGGGACTAGCGGGGGACACAATGAGCAGTTCTTC.

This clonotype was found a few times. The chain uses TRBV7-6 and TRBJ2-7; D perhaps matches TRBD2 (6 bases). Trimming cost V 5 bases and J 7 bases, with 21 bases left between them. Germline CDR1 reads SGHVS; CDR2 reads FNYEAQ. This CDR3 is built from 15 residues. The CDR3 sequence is CASSHVGRLAGEQYF. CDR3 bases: TGTGCCAGCAGCCACGTCGGCCGTTTGGCGGGAGAGCAGTACTTC.

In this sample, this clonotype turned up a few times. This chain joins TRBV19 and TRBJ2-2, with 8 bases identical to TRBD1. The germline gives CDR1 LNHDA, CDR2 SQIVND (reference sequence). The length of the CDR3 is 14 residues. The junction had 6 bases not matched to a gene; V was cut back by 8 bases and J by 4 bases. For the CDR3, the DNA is TGTGCCAGTTGTTTGCAGGGGGCCACCGGGGAGCTGTTTTTT. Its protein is CASCLQGATGELFF.

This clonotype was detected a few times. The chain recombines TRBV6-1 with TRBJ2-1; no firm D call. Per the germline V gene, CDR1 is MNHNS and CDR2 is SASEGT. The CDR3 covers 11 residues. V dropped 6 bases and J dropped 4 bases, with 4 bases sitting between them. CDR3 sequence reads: CASRWYNEQFF. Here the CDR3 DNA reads TGTGCCAGCAGGTGGTACAATGAGCAGTTCTTC.

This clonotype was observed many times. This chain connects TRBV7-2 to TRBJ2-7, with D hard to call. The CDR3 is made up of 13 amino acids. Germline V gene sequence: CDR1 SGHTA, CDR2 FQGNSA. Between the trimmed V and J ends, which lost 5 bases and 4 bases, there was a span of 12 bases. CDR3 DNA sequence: TGTGCCAGCAGCCTAGGATGGGGATACGAGCAGTACTTC. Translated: CASSLGWGYEQYF.

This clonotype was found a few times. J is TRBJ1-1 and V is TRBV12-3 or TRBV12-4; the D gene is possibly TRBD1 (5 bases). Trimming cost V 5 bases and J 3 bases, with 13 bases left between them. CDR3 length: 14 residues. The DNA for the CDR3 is TGTGCCAGCAGTCCACTGTGGGGGGACACTGAAGCTTTCTTT. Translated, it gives CASSPLWGDTEAFF.

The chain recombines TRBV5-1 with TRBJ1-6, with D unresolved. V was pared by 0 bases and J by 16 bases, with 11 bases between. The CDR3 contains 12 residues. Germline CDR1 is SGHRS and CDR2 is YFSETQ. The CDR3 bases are TGCGCCAGCAGCTTGGTAGGCACATCGCTCCACTTT. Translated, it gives CASSLVGTSLHF. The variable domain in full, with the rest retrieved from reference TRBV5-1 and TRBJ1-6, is KAGVTQTPRYLIKTRGQQVTLSCSPISGHRSVSWYQQTPGQGLQFLFEYFSETQRNKGNFPGRFSGRQFSNSRSEMNVSTLELGDSALYLCASSLVGTSLHFGNGTRLTVT.

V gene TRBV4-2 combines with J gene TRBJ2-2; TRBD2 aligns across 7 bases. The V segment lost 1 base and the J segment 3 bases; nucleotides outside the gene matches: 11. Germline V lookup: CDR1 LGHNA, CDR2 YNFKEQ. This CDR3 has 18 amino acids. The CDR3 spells CASSQAMYGGGYTGELFF. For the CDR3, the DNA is TGTGCCAGCAGCCAAGCGATGTACGGGGGAGGGTACACCGGGGAGCTGTTTTTT.

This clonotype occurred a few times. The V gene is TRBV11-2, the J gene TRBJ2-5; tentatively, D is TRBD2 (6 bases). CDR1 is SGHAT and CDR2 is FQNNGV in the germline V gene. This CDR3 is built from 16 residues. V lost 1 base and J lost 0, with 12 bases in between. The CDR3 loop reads CASSLGGSGNQETQYF. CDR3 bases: TGTGCCAGCAGCTTAGGGGGTAGCGGAAACCAAGAGACCCAGTACTTC.

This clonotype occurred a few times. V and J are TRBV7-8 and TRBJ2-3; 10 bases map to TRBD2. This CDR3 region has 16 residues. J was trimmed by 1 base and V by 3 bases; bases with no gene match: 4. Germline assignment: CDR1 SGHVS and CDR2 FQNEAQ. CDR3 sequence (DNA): TGTGCCAGCAGCTTCCTAAGCGGGAGGGGCACAGATACGCAGTATTTT. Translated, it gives CASSFLSGRGTDTQYF. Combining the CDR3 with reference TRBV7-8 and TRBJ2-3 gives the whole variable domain GAGVSQSPRYKVAKRGQDVALRCDPISGHVSLFWYQQALGQGPEFLTYFQNEAQLDKSGLPSDRFFAERPEGSVSTLKIQRTQQEDSAVYLCASSFLSGRGTDTQYFGPGTRLTVL.

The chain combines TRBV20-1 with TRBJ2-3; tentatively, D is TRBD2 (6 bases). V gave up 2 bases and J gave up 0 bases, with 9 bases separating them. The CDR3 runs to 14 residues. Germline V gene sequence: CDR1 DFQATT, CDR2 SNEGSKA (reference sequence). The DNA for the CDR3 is TGCAGTGCTAGACAGGCGGGAAGCACAGATACGCAGTATTTT. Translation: CSARQAGSTDTQYF.

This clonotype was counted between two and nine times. The CDR3 protein is CASRYMGGQETQYF. The CDR3 region has the DNA TGTGCCAGCAGATACATGGGGGGGCAAGAGACCCAGTACTTC. The V call is TRBV6-6, the J call TRBJ2-5; 7 positions agree with TRBD2. Germline CDR1 MNHNY, CDR2 SVGAGI (reference sequence). Trimming took 6 bases from V and 2 from J; bases not matched to a gene: 6. This CDR3 is 14 amino acids long.

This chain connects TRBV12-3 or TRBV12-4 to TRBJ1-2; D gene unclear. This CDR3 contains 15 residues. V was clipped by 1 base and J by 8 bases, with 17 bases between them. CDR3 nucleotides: TGTGCCAGCAGTTTAGGCCGGAGCACCACTGAGGGCTACACCTTC. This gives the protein CASSLGRSTTEGYTF.

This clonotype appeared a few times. CDR3 sequence reads: CASRRRGRAENEQFF. The CDR3 bases are TGTGCCAGCAGGAGGAGGGGGAGGGCCGAAAATGAGCAGTTCTTC. This sequence joins TRBV7-2 and TRBJ2-1; tentative D call: TRBD2 (7 bases). Trimming left V 6 bases short and J 7 bases short, with 19 bases between. Germline V CDR1 and CDR2: SGHTA, FQGNSA. CDR3 size: 15 residues.

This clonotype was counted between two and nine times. The chain's CDR3 is CASSVGTAGANVLTF. In nucleotides, the CDR3 is TGTGCCAGCAGTGTAGGGACCGCTGGGGCCAACGTCCTGACTTTC. This chain links TRBV2 with TRBJ2-6; the D call may be TRBD1 or TRBD2 (5 bases each). Trimming took off 4 bases at V and 2 bases at J, with 9 bases between the two ends. CDR1 and CDR2 from the germline V gene are SNHLY and FYNNEI. CDR3 size: 15 residues. Using reference TRBV2 and TRBJ2-6 for the parts outside the CDR3, the full variable domain is EPEVTQTPSHQVTQMGQEVILRCVPISNHLYFYWYRQILGQKVEFLVSFYNNEISEKSEIFDDQFSVERPDGSNFTLKIRSTKLEDSAMYFCASSVGTAGANVLTFGAGSRLTVL.

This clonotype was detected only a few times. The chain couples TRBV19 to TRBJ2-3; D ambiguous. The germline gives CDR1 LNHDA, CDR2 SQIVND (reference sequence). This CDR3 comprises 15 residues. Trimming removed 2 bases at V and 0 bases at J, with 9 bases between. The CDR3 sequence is CASSIMISSTDTQYF. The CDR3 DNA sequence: TGTGCCAGTAGTATAATGATTTCTAGCACAGATACGCAGTATTTT.

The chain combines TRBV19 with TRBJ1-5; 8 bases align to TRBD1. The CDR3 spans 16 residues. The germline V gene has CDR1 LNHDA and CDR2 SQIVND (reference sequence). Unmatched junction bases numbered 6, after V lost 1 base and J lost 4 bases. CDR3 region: CASSIAGTGANQPQHF. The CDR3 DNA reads TGTGCCAGTAGTATAGCTGGGACAGGCGCGAATCAGCCCCAGCATTTT.

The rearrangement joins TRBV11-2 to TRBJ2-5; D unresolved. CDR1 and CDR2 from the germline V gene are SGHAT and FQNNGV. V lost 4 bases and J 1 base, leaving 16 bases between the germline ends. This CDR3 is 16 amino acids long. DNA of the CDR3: TGTGCCAGCAGCTCAGGCGTCAGTCCTCTCCAAGAGACCCAGTACTTC. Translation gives CASSSGVSPLQETQYF.